The source of this TCR beta chain is a study of beta chain features in type 1 diabetes. Study context: Analysis included 107,917,701 sorted cells drawn from all samples. Findings and caveats of the study: Comparison showed that naive, central memory and Treg TCRB repertoires appeared more similar among patients than among healthy donors.

Every bit of the isolated RNA underwent reverse transcription, so sequencing read expressed TCRB transcripts. This table comes from immunoSEQ multiplex PCR, and its TCRdb copy is limited to in-frame clones, with some not included. The sample has over 150,000 clones; about 13% are singletons. This CDR3 has 14 amino acids. V lost 2 bases and J lost 5; bases outside the gene matches: 3. Germline V CDR1 and CDR2: SGDLS, YYNGEE. For this clone: What it binds is unknown.

Based on CD45RO/CCR7/CD25/CD127/CD95/CD27, CD4+ regulatory, stem cell-like memory, naive and central memory cells were sorted. Material: central memory CD4+ T cells from blood. The clonotype originates from a woman between 18 and 30 years old in good health. This sequence joins TRBV9 and TRBJ2-2; 7 positions match TRBD1. CDR3 amino acids: CASSVLQGTGELFF. The CDR3 DNA sequence: TGTGCCAGCAGCGTCTTACAGGGGACCGGGGAGCTGTTTTTT.